This entry features one T cell receptor beta chain sequence. With 0 bases removed from V and 2 bases from J, the gap between germline ends came to 14 bases. The germline V gene has CDR1 SEHNR and CDR2 FQNEAQ (reference sequence). This CDR3 spans 16 amino acids. This sample is part of a study of T cell changes during pregnancy in multiple sclerosis. Repertoires were generated with immunoSEQ multiplex PCR, while TCRdb's copy carries only in-frame clones and drops some. The profile shows tens of thousands of clones, over 80% of them singletons. The chain links TRBV7-9 to TRBJ2-7; D uncertain. This TCR came from a female donor in good health, enrolled as a control in a pregnancy study. This specimen consisted of peripheral blood, obtained in the third trimester of pregnancy. For the CDR3, the DNA is TGTGCCAGCAGCTTAGCGAGGTTATTGCCCGCCTACGAGCAGTACTTC. Translated, it gives CASSLARLLPAYEQYF.